This T cell receptor beta chain was observed in a study of blood T cell repertoires in COVID-19 (dated by TCRdb to about 2020). For the wider study: The collaborator samples originated in the United States, Italy and Spain and spanned the acute and convalescent phases of COVID-19. Where available, HLA class I and class II types were obtained from metadata supplied by the sample provider rather than from assay-based typing. Sample metadata almost always included a de-identified subject ID, COVID-19 status, age in years and sex. Deeply sampled blood TCRbeta repertoires from subjects exposed to, actively infected with, or recovered from COVID-19 were included in the dataset. The samples were drawn from the first 160 participants of the ongoing ImmuneRACE study and from roughly 1,300 subjects provided by 6 global collaborators. The repertoires were released in a freely available public database intended as a resource for research on the immune response to SARS-CoV-2. The material from the prospective study consisted of cDNA or gDNA derived from T cells, B-cell-depleted T cells, or PBMCs.

Per the germline V gene (reference sequence), SEHNR is the CDR1 and FQNEAQ is the CDR2. The CDR3 spans 13 residues, from the cysteine through the phenylalanine. Solely the CDR3 DNA is kept, with 39 bases framed from the first base. V loses 6 bases of germline sequence and J loses 2 bases, and the interval between the two ends is 10 bases. The paper's findings and limits, for the study overall: How much clinical and demographic metadata was included differed by source and by participant, and the metadata was provided uncurated.

Collaborating institutions collected whole blood in K2EDTA tubes following their own protocols. For TCRbeta analysis, collaborator samples were shipped as frozen whole blood, as isolated PBMCs, or as DNA extracted from either sample type. TCRbeta CDR3 regions were amplified from genomic DNA using the immunoSEQ Assay, a bias-controlled multiplex PCR. As for how the authors treated the data: Within the assay, amplification of reference gene primers was used to estimate how many nucleated cells each sample contained. To quantify the absolute abundance of each unique TCRbeta CDR3 rearrangement, sequence reads were collapsed and filtered. Productive Simpson clonality was computed per sample as the square root of Simpson's diversity index over productive rearrangements. TCRdb provides this immuneACCESS table in a form limited to in-frame rearrangements. Some clones are lacking; in checked studies, under half of them reflect an unresolved V gene, and why the rest are absent is not known. That table is the source of V, J and clone size, and D and trimming were worked out from the DNA. Counted in this sample were fewer than 300,000 clones; roughly 91% of them appeared once. The top ten constitute more than 0.75% of the sample.

Comment on this clone: Its binding antigen is unknown. Base qualities are not provided; no much larger clone lies one nucleotide away.

This receptor chain uses TRBV7-9 and TRBJ2-5; perhaps TRBD1 is the D gene, with 6 bases matching. The TCR comes from a man younger than 45 with acute or convalescent COVID-19. The sequenced material came from peripheral blood. The CDR3 protein is CASRQTGQETQYF. The DNA sequence is TGTGCCAGCAGGCAAACAGGGCAAGAGACCCAGTACTTC.